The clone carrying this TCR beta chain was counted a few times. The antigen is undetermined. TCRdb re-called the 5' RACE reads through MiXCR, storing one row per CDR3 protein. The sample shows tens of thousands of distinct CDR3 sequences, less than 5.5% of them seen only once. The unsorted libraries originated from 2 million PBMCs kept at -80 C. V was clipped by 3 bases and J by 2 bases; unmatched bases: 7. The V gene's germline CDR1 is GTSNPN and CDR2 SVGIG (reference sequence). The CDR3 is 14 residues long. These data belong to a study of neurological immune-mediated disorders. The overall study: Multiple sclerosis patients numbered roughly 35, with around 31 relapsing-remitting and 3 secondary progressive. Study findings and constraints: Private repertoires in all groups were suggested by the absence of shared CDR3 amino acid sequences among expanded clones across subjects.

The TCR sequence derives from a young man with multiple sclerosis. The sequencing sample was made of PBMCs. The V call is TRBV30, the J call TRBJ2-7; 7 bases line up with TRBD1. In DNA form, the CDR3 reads TGTGCCTGGAGGCTTCCGGGACAGACCTACGAGCAGTACTTC. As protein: CAWRLPGQTYEQYF.